These 18 T cell receptor beta chains originate from one sample sequenced in a study of T-cell memory formation after mild COVID-19 (dated by TCRdb to about 2021). Library preparation used 5' RACE. Instrument used: Illumina NovaSeq 6000. The public reads were reanalyzed by TCRdb: fastp trimming at Q25, MiXCR alignment, in-frame beta chains only. Each entry is one CDR3 protein sequence, shown with its most common DNA and genes. In all, the sample holds under 300,000 distinct CDR3 sequences, and roughly 15% of those were seen once. Approximately 3.5% of the sample is taken by the ten largest. What was sequenced was PBMCs or a T cell subset sorted from them (not recorded which). The source is a young man who had mild COVID-19 (a few samples of this study predate the infection). The sample titles of this study are shuffled in the database, so cell type and time point are left out; the donor was told from shared clones.

The chain couples TRBV19 to TRBJ2-1; perhaps TRBD2 as D (6 bases). The CDR3 has 14 amino acids. The V and J ends lost 8 bases and 4 bases respectively, with 15 bases between them. Germline values: CDR1 LNHDA, CDR2 SQIVND (reference sequence). DNA for the CDR3: TGTGCCAGTGGGACTGAGGGTGTTTACAATGAGCAGTTCTTC. Translation: CASGTEGVYNEQFF.

The chain couples TRBV28 to TRBJ2-3; possibly TRBD1 or TRBD2 for D (6 bases each). The CDR3 consists of 14 residues. With 6 bases removed from V and 0 bases from J, the gap between germline ends came to 10 bases. Per germline, CDR1 MDHEN and CDR2 SYDVKM. In nucleotides, the CDR3 is TGTGCCAGCAGAAGGGGGGCTAGCACAGATACGCAGTATTTT. This gives the protein CASRRGASTDTQYF.

V usage is TRBV6-6 and J usage is TRBJ2-3; tentative D call: TRBD1 (6 bases). Germline CDR1 MNHNY, CDR2 SVGAGI (reference sequence). This CDR3 comprises 14 residues. Trimming took 2 bases from V and 1 from J, leaving 7 bases between them. The CDR3 is CASSYNRGTDTQYF. The CDR3 bases are TGTGCCAGCAGTTACAACAGGGGCACAGATACGCAGTATTTT.

This chain uses TRBV5-6 with TRBJ2-6; a possible D gene is TRBD2 (5 bases). This CDR3 region has 16 residues. The ends were cut back, 4 bases at V and 0 bases at J, with 11 bases in the middle. Germline loops: CDR1 SGHDT, CDR2 YYEEEE. Here the CDR3 reads CASSKITSSGANVLTF. In DNA, the CDR3 is TGTGCCAGCAGCAAAATAACTAGCTCTGGGGCCAACGTCCTGACTTTC.

The chain carries TRBV12-3 or TRBV12-4 and TRBJ2-7; TRBD2 might be the D (7 bases). V gave up 6 bases and J gave up 0 bases, with 15 bases separating them. There are 15 residues in the CDR3. The DNA for the CDR3 is TGTGCCAGCAGCCTCGGGGGGCCCCTCTCCTACGAGCAGTACTTC. This codes for CASSLGGPLSYEQYF.

This clonotype was seen a single time. The chain uses TRBV20-1 and TRBJ1-1; D not certain. Germline V gene sequence: CDR1 DFQATT, CDR2 SNEGSKA (reference sequence). This CDR3 contains 14 residues. Trimming removed 3 bases from V and 11 bases from J, with 22 bases in between. CDR3 region: CSARPGWGSGGAFF. The CDR3 nucleotides read TGCAGTGCTAGGCCCGGGTGGGGAAGTGGAGGGGCTTTCTTT.

The CDR3 reads CASSERGRPNEKLFF. CDR3 DNA: TGTGCCAGCAGCGAAAGGGGAAGGCCTAATGAAAAACTGTTTTTT. The chain is built from TRBV9 and TRBJ1-4; possible D gene TRBD1, 5 bases. CDR1 is SGDLS, CDR2 YYNGEE, per germline. The length of the CDR3 is 15 residues. Trimming removed 3 bases at V and 3 bases at J, with 12 bases between.

V usage is TRBV19 and J usage is TRBJ1-4; D is unclear. There are 17 residues in the CDR3. V lost 4 bases, J lost 0 bases, and 15 bases lay in between. CDR1 and CDR2 (germline): LNHDA, SQIVND (reference sequence). The CDR3 spells CASSTSRIRATNEKLFF. For the CDR3, the DNA is TGTGCCAGTAGTACATCACGGATCAGAGCAACTAATGAAAAACTGTTTTTT.

This chain connects TRBV5-1 to TRBJ1-1, with 8 bases lining up with TRBD1. Germline CDR1 reads SGHRS; CDR2 reads YFSETQ. The CDR3 is 14 amino acids. V dropped 5 bases and J dropped 1; count of bases not matched to a gene: 4. The CDR3 DNA follows: TGCGCCAGCAGTCAGCAGGGGGCGAACACTGAAGCTTTCTTT. This sequence encodes CASSQQGANTEAFF.

Only one count was recorded for this clonotype. The chain combines TRBV5-5 with TRBJ2-5, with D perhaps matching TRBD1 (5 bases). V was shortened by 2 bases and J by 5 bases, with 13 bases between the two germline ends. This CDR3 has 14 amino acids. Germline CDR1 SGHKS, CDR2 YYEKEE (reference sequence). CDR3 sequence: CASSLMGQWETQYF. The CDR3, as DNA: TGTGCCAGCAGCTTAATGGGGCAGTGGGAGACCCAGTACTTC.

The chain is built from TRBV9 and TRBJ2-1; 12 bases agree with TRBD2. V lost 0 bases and J lost 9; bases outside the gene matches: 4. Germline V CDR1 and CDR2: SGDLS, YYNGEE. The length of the CDR3 is 15 residues. The CDR3, as DNA: TGTGCCAGCAGCGTAGCTAGCGGGGGGGCATTTGAGCAGTTCTTC. Its translation is CASSVASGGAFEQFF.

V is TRBV7-3 and J is TRBJ1-2; 7 bases fit TRBD1. The ends lost 5 bases at V and 2 bases at J; junction bases unmatched: 5. Germline V gives CDR1 SGHTA, CDR2 FQGTGA. The CDR3 totals 14 residues. CDR3: CASSPGQENYGYTF. As DNA, the CDR3 is TGTGCCAGCAGCCCCGGACAGGAAAACTATGGCTACACCTTC.

V and J are TRBV6-5 and TRBJ1-2, with TRBD1 identical over 10 bases. Looked up from germline, CDR1 is MNHEY and CDR2 is SVGAGI. The CDR3 extends over 15 amino acids. After removal of 2 bases from V and 4 bases from J, the junction contained 4 bases not matched to a gene. In DNA form, the CDR3 reads TGTGCCAGCAGTTACCCCGGGACAGGGGCCTATGGCTACACCTTC. Its protein is CASSYPGTGAYGYTF.

CDR3 protein: CATIPNEAHEQYV. CDR3 nucleotide sequence: TGTGCCACCATACCAAATGAGGCCCACGAGCAGTACGTC. The chain combines TRBV14 with TRBJ2-7, with unresolved D. From germline, CDR1 is SGHDN and CDR2 FVKESK. The CDR3 consists of 13 residues. V gave up 10 bases and J gave up 5 bases, with 18 bases separating them.

As DNA, the CDR3 is TGTGCCAGCAACGCGTACTGGGCCTCTGGGGCCAACGTCCTGACTTTC. This sequence encodes CASNAYWASGANVLTF. The chain has TRBV2 and TRBJ2-6, with unresolved D. The CDR3 has 16 amino acids. The V gene lost 7 bases and the J gene lost 0 bases, with 13 bases spanning the gap. From germline, CDR1 is SNHLY and CDR2 FYNNEI.

This clonotype was observed a few times. The chain couples TRBV25-1 to TRBJ2-3; no clear D. The CDR3 is 17 residues long. Trimming cost V 2 bases and J 2 bases, with 17 bases left between them. Germline V gene data show CDR1 as MGHDK and CDR2 as SYGVNS. CDR3 sequence reads: CASSEDFGHDYTDTQYF. The CDR3 DNA sequence: TGTGCCAGCAGTGAAGATTTTGGTCACGATTACACAGATACGCAGTATTTT.

This clonotype was counted ten times or more. CDR3 loop: CASSQATEEQETQYF. The DNA of the CDR3 is TGTGCCAGCAGCCAAGCGACAGAAGAACAAGAGACCCAGTACTTC. This chain links TRBV4-2 with TRBJ2-5, with a tentative D call TRBD1 (5 bases). CDR3 length: 15 residues. From germline, CDR1 is LGHNA and CDR2 YNFKEQ. V was trimmed by 1 base and J by 2 bases, leaving 11 bases between them.

In this sample, this clonotype turned up a few times. The chain carries TRBV27 and TRBJ2-2; D could derive from TRBD1 or TRBD2 (5 bases each). V was trimmed by 5 bases and J by 4 bases, leaving 17 bases between them. There are 16 residues in the CDR3. Germline V CDR1 and CDR2: MNHEY, SMNVEV (reference sequence). CDR3 sequence (DNA): TGTGCCAGCAGTAGGTCCGGCTGGGGGATCACCGGGGAGCTGTTTTTT. Its protein product is CASSRSGWGITGELFF.